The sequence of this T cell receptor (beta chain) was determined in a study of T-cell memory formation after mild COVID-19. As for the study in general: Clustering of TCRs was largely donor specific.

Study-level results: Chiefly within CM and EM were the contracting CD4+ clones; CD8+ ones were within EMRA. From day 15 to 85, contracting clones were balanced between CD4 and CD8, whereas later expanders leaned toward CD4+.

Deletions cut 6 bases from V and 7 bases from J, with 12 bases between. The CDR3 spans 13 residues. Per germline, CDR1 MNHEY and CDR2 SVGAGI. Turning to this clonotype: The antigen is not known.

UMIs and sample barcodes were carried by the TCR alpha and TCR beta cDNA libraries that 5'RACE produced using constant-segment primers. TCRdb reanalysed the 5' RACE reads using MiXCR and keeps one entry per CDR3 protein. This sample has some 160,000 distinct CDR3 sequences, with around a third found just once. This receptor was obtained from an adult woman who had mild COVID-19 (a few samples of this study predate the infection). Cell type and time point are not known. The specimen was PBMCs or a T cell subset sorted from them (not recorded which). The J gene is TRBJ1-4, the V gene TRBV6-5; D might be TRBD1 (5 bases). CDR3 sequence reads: CASSSGYREKLFF. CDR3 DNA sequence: TGTGCCAGCAGCTCAGGGTATCGTGAAAAACTGTTTTTT.